Shown below are 21 T cell receptor beta chains from a single sample sequenced in a study of STAT5B mutations in CD4+ large granular lymphocyte leukemia. Profiled with immunoSEQ multiplex PCR; TCRdb holds only in-frame clones, not every one. The sample lists tens of thousands of clones; 60% to 80% were seen once. The sequencing sample was made of CD4+ T cells from blood buffy coats. Receptors originate from a human donor in good health.

This chain joins TRBV6-6 and TRBJ1-5, with D possibly being TRBD1 (6 bases). V was shortened by 4 bases and J by 9 bases, with 13 bases between the two germline ends. The CDR3 has 13 amino acids. Germline CDR1 reads MNHNY; CDR2 reads SVGAGI (reference sequence). CDR3: CASSSQGPGPQHF. CDR3 DNA: TGTGCCAGCAGTTCACAGGGCCCGGGGCCCCAGCATTTT.

The rearrangement links TRBV19 to TRBJ2-6; D uncertain. V gave up 5 bases and J gave up 2 bases, with 10 bases separating them. The CDR3 runs to 15 residues. Germline CDR1 is LNHDA and CDR2 is SQIVND (reference sequence). CDR3 protein: CASSSSSAGANVLTF. The CDR3 DNA reads TGTGCCAGTAGTTCCTCCTCGGCTGGGGCCAACGTCCTGACTTTC.

V gene TRBV5-5 combines with J gene TRBJ1-6, with 10 bases aligning to TRBD1. The length of the CDR3 is 16 residues. Germline V gives CDR1 SGHKS, CDR2 YYEKEE (reference sequence). V lost 4 bases and J lost 6; bases outside the gene matches: 7. CDR3 in amino acids: CASSLTGGFFNSPLHF. Written as DNA, the CDR3 is TGTGCCAGCAGCCTGACAGGGGGCTTTTTTAATTCACCCCTCCACTTT.

The genes are TRBV11-2 and TRBJ2-3, with D maybe TRBD2 (6 bases). The CDR3 loop spans 16 amino acids. CDR1 is SGHAT, CDR2 FQNNGV, per germline. The V and J ends lost 1 base and 1 base respectively, with 12 bases between them. The CDR3, as DNA: TGTGCCAGCAGCTTAGTGGCGGGATCAGGCACAGATACGCAGTATTTT. Its protein is CASSLVAGSGTDTQYF.

The J gene is TRBJ2-1, the V gene TRBV5-6; 8 bases match TRBD2. The ends lost 0 bases at V and 4 bases at J; junction bases unmatched: 9. The CDR3 loop spans 17 amino acids. Germline loops: CDR1 SGHDT, CDR2 YYEEEE. CDR3 sequence (DNA): TGTGCCAGCAGCTTGGGTAGCGGGGAGGGGGGTTACAATGAGCAGTTCTTC. Encoded protein: CASSLGSGEGGYNEQFF.

This chain connects TRBV19 to TRBJ2-3, with 7 bases lining up with TRBD1. The CDR3 contains 14 residues. CDR1 and CDR2 (germline): LNHDA, SQIVND (reference sequence). V lost 2 bases and J lost 1; bases outside the gene matches: 0. CDR3 amino acids: CASSIQGGTDTQYF. As DNA, the CDR3 is TGTGCCAGTAGTATACAGGGGGGCACAGATACGCAGTATTTT.

This chain connects TRBV6-6 to TRBJ1-3; no definite D call. The germline V and J ends were trimmed by 5 bases and 3 bases, with 11 bases remaining between them. The CDR3 consists of 14 residues. Per germline, CDR1 MNHNY and CDR2 SVGAGI (reference sequence). The CDR3 loop reads CASSLQARGNTIYF. In nucleotides, the CDR3 is TGTGCCAGCAGTCTTCAGGCTCGTGGAAACACCATATATTTT.

This clone appeared once. The chain has TRBV28 and TRBJ1-5; TRBD1 might be the D (5 bases). V lost 2 bases and J 0 bases, leaving 11 bases between the germline ends. CDR3 length equals 16 residues. CDR1 is MDHEN and CDR2 is SYDVKM in the germline V gene. The CDR3 nucleotides are TGTGCCAGCAGTTTACTTTCCAGGGCTAGCAATCAGCCCCAGCATTTT. Translation: CASSLLSRASNQPQHF.

This clone appeared once. This chain joins TRBV2 and TRBJ2-3; possibly TRBD2 for D (6 bases). This CDR3 region has 13 residues. V lost 6 bases to trimming and J lost 0 bases, with 7 bases between them. Germline-derived CDR1 and CDR2 are SNHLY and FYNNEI. CDR3 sequence reads: CASRSGSTDTQYF. CDR3 DNA: TGTGCCAGCAGAAGCGGGAGCACAGATACGCAGTATTTT.

The rearrangement links TRBV6-5 to TRBJ2-3; D may be TRBD1 (5 bases). V was clipped by 6 bases and J by 4 bases, with 8 bases between them. CDR3 size: 12 residues. Per the germline V gene, CDR1 is MNHEY and CDR2 is SVGAGI. Written as DNA, the CDR3 is TGTGCCAGCAGGAGGACACCAGATACGCAGTATTTT. Its protein is CASRRTPDTQYF.

The rearrangement uses TRBV2 and TRBJ2-3; 12 bases fit TRBD2. Germline V gives CDR1 SNHLY, CDR2 FYNNEI. This CDR3 is 14 amino acids long. J was trimmed by 11 bases and V by 8 bases; bases with no gene match: 11. The CDR3 nucleotides read TGTGCCAGCGGCGGACTAGCGGGACCCGTCGGGCAGTATTTT. Its translation: CASGGLAGPVGQYF.

V and J are TRBV2 and TRBJ2-7, with D uncertain. The CDR3 is 12 residues long. Germline V gives CDR1 SNHLY, CDR2 FYNNEI. V was trimmed by 4 bases and J by 6 bases, leaving 10 bases between them. CDR3 bases: TGTGCCAGCAGTGTGAAGGCAGTCGAGCAGTACTTC. Amino acid sequence: CASSVKAVEQYF.

The genes are TRBV19 and TRBJ1-4, with D uncertain. Germline V lookup: CDR1 LNHDA, CDR2 SQIVND (reference sequence). With 6 bases removed from V and 6 bases from J, the gap between germline ends came to 11 bases. This CDR3 spans 13 amino acids. The CDR3 DNA sequence: TGTGCCAGTAGAACAGACCATTATGAAAAACTGTTTTTT. Its translation is CASRTDHYEKLFF.

The chain employs TRBV30 and TRBJ2-2, with 8 bases aligning to TRBD2. Trimming took 8 bases from V and 5 from J; bases not matched to a gene: 13. The length of the CDR3 is 15 residues. Germline V gene lookup returns CDR1 GTSNPN and CDR2 SVGIG (reference sequence). CDR3 nucleotides: TGTGCCGGGGGCGGGGGGAAGGCGAGGACCGGGGAGCTGTTTTTT. Translated, it gives CAGGGGKARTGELFF.

CDR3 coding DNA: TGTGCCAGCAGCTCCCCACGGGAATTACTCCGCAATGAGCAGTTCTTC. It encodes CASSSPRELLRNEQFF. The chain links TRBV7-9 to TRBJ2-1, with D tentatively TRBD2 (5 bases). Germline V CDR1 and CDR2: SEHNR, FQNEAQ (reference sequence). V gave up 4 bases and J gave up 6 bases, with 19 bases separating them. This CDR3 has 16 residues.

This sequence joins TRBV13 and TRBJ1-2; 8 positions match TRBD1. V trimming: 5 bases; J trimming: 1 base; junction bases outside the gene matches: 6. This CDR3 has 15 amino acids. Per the germline V gene, CDR1 is PRHDT and CDR2 is FYEKMQ (reference sequence). This chain's CDR3 is CASSDPGQVNYGYTF. The CDR3 DNA is TGTGCCAGCAGCGATCCGGGACAGGTTAACTATGGCTACACCTTC.

V and J are TRBV9 and TRBJ2-3; D is unclear. This CDR3 region has 14 residues. Trimming took 5 bases from V and 4 from J, leaving 14 bases between them. The germline CDR1 and CDR2 sequences are SGDLS and YYNGEE. CDR3 bases: TGTGCCAGCAGTGCCACAGACTTCCCAGATACGCAGTATTTT. This codes for CASSATDFPDTQYF.

The chain recombines TRBV28 with TRBJ1-6, with D tentatively TRBD1 (5 bases). Germline-derived CDR1 and CDR2 are MDHEN and SYDVKM. V lost 8 bases and J lost 7, with 18 bases in between. The CDR3 covers 15 residues. CDR3 loop: CASHKGTFWNSPLHF. The DNA for the CDR3 is TGTGCCAGCCACAAGGGGACCTTCTGGAATTCACCCCTCCACTTT. The full variable domain, in which reference TRBV28 and TRBJ1-6 provide the parts outside the CDR3, is DVKVTQSSRYLVKRTGEKVFLECVQDMDHENMFWYRQDPGLGLRLIYFSYDVKMKEKGDIPEGYSVSREKKERFSLILESASTNQTSMYLCASHKGTFWNSPLHFGNGTRLTVT.

The chain joins TRBV7-7 to TRBJ2-5; 11 nucleotides line up with TRBD1. Germline trimming cut 2 bases from V and 5 bases from J; bases unmatched to any gene: 16. Germline V gives CDR1 SSHAT, CDR2 FNYEAQ (reference sequence). The CDR3 is 19 amino acids. The CDR3 sequence is CASSLRRTGTGGYWETQYF. CDR3 nucleotides: TGTGCCAGCAGCTTAAGGAGGACCGGGACAGGGGGATATTGGGAGACCCAGTACTTC. The entire variable domain, with the rest obtained from reference TRBV7-7 and TRBJ2-5, is as follows: GAGVSQSPRYKVTKRGQDVTLRCDPISSHATLYWYQQALGQGPEFLTYFNYEAQPDKSGLPSDRFSAERPEGSISTLTIQRTEQRDSAMYRCASSLRRTGTGGYWETQYFGPGTRLLVL.

The gene calls are TRBV19 and TRBJ1-2; the match to TRBD1 covers 7 bases. J lost 5 bases, V lost 6 bases, and 9 bases had no gene match. Germline CDR1 LNHDA, CDR2 SQIVND (reference sequence). CDR3 length: 14 amino acids. The CDR3 spells CASSSRGTEYGYTF. The CDR3 nucleotides read TGTGCCAGTAGCTCTCGCGGGACAGAATATGGCTACACCTTC. The full variable domain, in which reference TRBV19 and TRBJ1-2 provide the parts outside the CDR3, is DGGITQSPKYLFRKEGQNVTLSCEQNLNHDAMYWYRQDPGQGLRLIYYSQIVNDFQKGDIAEGYSVSREKKESFPLTVTSAQKNPTAFYLCASSSRGTEYGYTFGSGTRLTVV.

This clone showed up just a few times. V gene TRBV28 combines with J gene TRBJ1-1; tentative D call: TRBD1 (6 bases). CDR3 length: 13 amino acids. The germline gives CDR1 MDHEN, CDR2 SYDVKM. The V end lost 5 bases, the J end lost 4 bases, and 11 bases lay between the germline ends. This CDR3 reads CASSLQGGTEAFF. In nucleotides, the CDR3 is TGTGCCAGCAGTCTACAGGGCGGCACTGAAGCTTTCTTT.